This TCR beta chain emerged from a study of Ad26.COV2.S vaccination and SARS-CoV-2 variants. On the study more broadly: Trial arm assignment for the donor was COV1001 Ad26.COV2.S.

Study-wide results and caveats: Using TCR breadth and depth analyses may have led to underestimated total T cell responses.

Treatment: around 19 received Ad26.COV2.S at low or high dose, single or two shots; about 5 received placebo; per-sample allocation not given. After the first vaccine or placebo injection, samples were drawn on day 63. The vaccine delivered Wuhan-strain SARS-CoV-2 spike through an Ad26 vector. With respect to this clone: What it binds is unknown. The junction departs from the called germline gene at one end, perhaps through a read error.

Some clones are missing from TCRdb's copy, which holds only in-frame ones; the method was immunoSEQ multiplex PCR. The sample includes about 280,000 clones, 70% to 90% seen only once; the top ten take around 3%. The CDR3 consists of 14 residues. Germline CDR1 is MNHNS and CDR2 is SASEGT. The rearrangement joins TRBV6-1 to TRBJ1-5; no firm D call. This sequence originates from a person aged 18-60 years who received the Ad26.COV2.S COVID-19 vaccine or a placebo. Sequenced material: peripheral blood, taken in a trial of Ad26.COV2.S vaccine versus placebo. The CDR3 DNA reads TGTGCCAGCAGGGAAGAGTATAGCAATCAGCCCCAGCATTTT. Its translation is CASREEYSNQPQHF.